A selection of T cell receptor beta chains follows, all from one sample in a study of T cell responses to AZD1222 COVID-19 vaccine. Profiling relied on immunoSEQ multiplex PCR, and the TCRdb table lists in-frame clones only, not all of them. Of 160,000 or so clones in the sample, about 88% were seen once. Specimen: peripheral blood, collected on day 0 of AZD1222 vaccination. These receptors all stem from an adult in good health. Each CDR3 is given with its conserved first and last residue. Fields, in order: CDR3 DNA, CDR3 protein, V gene, clone size, D gene, J gene. D genes are given only for firm matches. Clone size, where shown, is once, few, many, or a class for clones that have expanded.

TGTGCCAGTAGTCAGGAGGCTAATTCACCCCTCCACTTT,CASSQEANSPLHF,TRBV19,.,.,TRBJ1-6
TGTGCCAGCAGCTTAGCGAGGACACAGGGGGAGGCTTTCTTT,CASSLARTQGEAFF,TRBV7-2,.,TRBD1,TRBJ1-1
TGTGCCAGCAGTCCCTCTAGCGGGACCTACAATGAGCAGTTCTTC,CASSPSSGTYNEQFF,TRBV6-4,.,TRBD2,TRBJ2-1
TGTGCCAGCAGTTTTTCACAGGGGGCGCGGGAGCAGTACTTC,CASSFSQGAREQYF,TRBV6-5,.,TRBD1,TRBJ2-7
TGTGCCAGCAGCCAATCGGGGCCGAATCAGCCCCAGCATTTT,CASSQSGPNQPQHF,TRBV3-1/TRBV3-2,.,.,TRBJ1-5
TGTGCCCGCAGGGCTGGACAGGGAAATTCACCCCTCCACTTT,CARRAGQGNSPLHF,TRBV2,.,TRBD1,TRBJ1-6
TGTGCCAGTAGCATCTCTGGAAACACCATATATTTT,CASSISGNTIYF,TRBV19,.,.,TRBJ1-3
TGTGCCAGCAGCCATAGCCGAAACACTGAAGCTTTCTTT,CASSHSRNTEAFF,TRBV3-1/TRBV3-2,.,.,TRBJ1-1
TGTGCCAGCTCACCAATCAGGGCGAACACCGGGGAGCTGTTTTTT,CASSPIRANTGELFF,TRBV18,.,.,TRBJ2-2
TGTGCCAGCAGATGGGGGACAGGGGGTTCGGAGACCCAGTACTTC,CASRWGTGGSETQYF,TRBV6-5,.,TRBD1,TRBJ2-5
TGTGCCACCAGTGATTCGCCGGGACAGGGGGCGCGGGGCTATGGCTACACCTTC,CATSDSPGQGARGYGYTF,TRBV24-1,.,TRBD1,TRBJ1-2
TGTGCCAGCAGTTTAAGGCAGGCCGCTAGCAATCAGCCCCAGCATTTT,CASSLRQAASNQPQHF,TRBV28,.,.,TRBJ1-5
TGTGCCAGTAGTATTGGGGCGGCAGGGTCTAACTATGGCTACACCTTC,CASSIGAAGSNYGYTF,TRBV19,.,.,TRBJ1-2
TGTGCCAGCAGCTCGGGGACTAGCGGCCAACTCGGTGAGCAGTTCTTC,CASSSGTSGQLGEQFF,TRBV7-6,.,TRBD2,TRBJ2-1
TGTGCCAGCAGCCAAGGCCTACTAGTGTTAGATACGCAGTATTTT,CASSQGLLVLDTQYF,TRBV3-1/TRBV3-2,.,.,TRBJ2-3
TGCGCCAGCAGTGGTTCGGGTCGGTCGGCGGAGCAGTTCTTC,CASSGSGRSAEQFF,TRBV10-1,.,.,TRBJ2-1
TGTGCCAGCAGTTACGCCGACAGGGACCGGGCTTATGGCTACACCTTC,CASSYADRDRAYGYTF,TRBV6-2/TRBV6-3,.,TRBD1,TRBJ1-2
TGTGCCAGTAGTATAGATTTGGACAGTCCCAATCAGCCCCAGCATTTT,CASSIDLDSPNQPQHF,TRBV19,.,.,TRBJ1-5
TGTGCCAGCAGGGACGGACTAGCCGACTACAATGAGCAGTTCTTC,CASRDGLADYNEQFF,TRBV2,.,TRBD2,TRBJ2-1
TGTGCCAGCAGTCCCCTGGTCGCGAATTCACCCCTCCACTTT,CASSPLVANSPLHF,TRBV6-5,.,.,TRBJ1-6
TGTGCCAGCTCACCCCAACAGAGGAACACTGAAGCTTTCTTT,CASSPQQRNTEAFF,TRBV18,once,.,TRBJ1-1
TGTGCCAGCAGTTATGACATCTCAGAGCAGTACTTC,CASSYDISEQYF,TRBV6-1,.,.,TRBJ2-7
TGTGCCAGCAGCCCAAGCCGGACAGTTAACTATGGCTACACCTTC,CASSPSRTVNYGYTF,TRBV2,.,.,TRBJ1-2
TGTGCCAGCAGCTCACGGGGGACGCTAGGCTACACCTTC,CASSSRGTLGYTF,TRBV7-2,.,.,TRBJ1-2
TGTGCCAGCGGGGACAGGCTCTCTTCACCCCTCCACTTT,CASGDRLSSPLHF,TRBV6-5,.,TRBD1,TRBJ1-6
TGCGCCAGCAGCCAAAATGGGGACAGGAATTCACCCCTCCACTTT,CASSQNGDRNSPLHF,TRBV4-1,.,TRBD1,TRBJ1-6
TGCGCCAGCAGCTTGGGACACACCGGGGAGCTGTTTTTT,CASSLGHTGELFF,TRBV5-1,.,.,TRBJ2-2